This entry is about one TCR beta chain. Its antigen is currently unknown. The data stem from a study of T cell responses to AZD1222 COVID-19 vaccine. Study results and limitations: The span of vaccine-associated CD4 TCRs extended across spike, with dominance at 160-218 and 743-854.

The assay was immunoSEQ multiplex PCR, and TCRdb's table has in-frame clones only and misses some. This table has 150,000 to 200,000 clones, around 94% appearing once. The specimen comprised peripheral blood, sampled 28 days after the second AZD1222 dose. The receptor comes from an adult who received the AZD1222 COVID-19 vaccine.

The CDR3, as DNA: TGTGCCAGTAGTATGTTGCTGGGCTCTGGGGCCAACGTCCTGACTTTC. Translating it yields CASSMLLGSGANVLTF. This chain uses TRBV19 with TRBJ2-6; D uncertain. The CDR3 extends over 16 amino acids. The germline CDR1 and CDR2 sequences are LNHDA and SQIVND (reference sequence). Trimming shortened V by 3 bases and J by 0 bases, and 9 bases separated the two germline ends.